The 17 T cell receptor beta chains given below trace back to one sample, sequenced in a study of cytomegalovirus exposure and HLA in healthy donors. PCR used 60 Vbeta primers and 13 Jbeta primers. Clones were sequenced by immunoSEQ multiplex PCR, and TCRdb holds only the in-frame ones, with some missing. This sample has some 150,000 clones, with around 80% found just once. Sequenced material: PBMCs. The receptors were gathered from a man between 18 and 35 years old in good health and CMV-seropositive.

This sequence joins TRBV27 and TRBJ2-7; 7 nucleotides match TRBD1. Germline V gene sequence: CDR1 MNHEY, CDR2 SMNVEV (reference sequence). V was clipped by 2 bases and J by 5 bases; unmatched bases: 9. There are 15 residues in the CDR3. The CDR3 nucleotides read TGTGCCAGCAGTTTAGCCCCAGGGGGAGCGGACGAGCAGTACTTC. Translation gives CASSLAPGGADEQYF.

This chain links TRBV25-1 with TRBJ2-7; 8 nucleotides line up with TRBD1. CDR3 length: 13 amino acids. With 6 bases clipped from V and 2 bases from J, the junction kept 3 bases outside the gene matches. Germline CDR1 MGHDK, CDR2 SYGVNS. This CDR3 is CASSRTGTYEQYF. CDR3 nucleotides: TGTGCCAGCAGCAGGACAGGGACCTACGAGCAGTACTTC.

The J gene is TRBJ2-7, the V gene TRBV27; D is possibly TRBD2 (5 bases). The length of the CDR3 is 15 residues. The V and J ends lost 5 bases and 2 bases respectively, with 16 bases between them. Germline-derived CDR1 and CDR2 are MNHEY and SMNVEV (reference sequence). The CDR3 sequence: CASSLLGSNPYEQYF. In DNA, the CDR3 is TGTGCCAGCAGTCTCCTAGGGAGCAACCCCTACGAGCAGTACTTC.

The chain links TRBV5-1 to TRBJ2-1, with 11 bases matching TRBD2. Trimming removed 0 bases from V and 8 bases from J; junction bases left unmatched: 7. The CDR3 spans 16 residues. Germline CDR1 SGHRS, CDR2 YFSETQ. Written as DNA, the CDR3 is TGCGCCAGCAGCTTGGAACTAGCGGGAGTAGGTGATGAGCAGTTCTTC. It specifies CASSLELAGVGDEQFF. Supplemented by reference TRBV5-1 and TRBJ2-1, the full variable domain reads KAGVTQTPRYLIKTRGQQVTLSCSPISGHRSVSWYQQTPGQGLQFLFEYFSETQRNKGNFPGRFSGRQFSNSRSEMNVSTLELGDSALYLCASSLELAGVGDEQFFGPGTRLTVL.

V usage is TRBV6-1 and J usage is TRBJ1-2, with 8 bases that match TRBD1. Trimming cost V 4 bases and J 3 bases; bases outside gene matches: 16. Germline V lookup: CDR1 MNHNS, CDR2 SASEGT. The CDR3 runs to 18 residues. The CDR3 nucleotides are TGTGCCAGCAGTGGACCCACAACAGGGGGGCAAGGGGACTATGGCTACACCTTC. This translates into CASSGPTTGGQGDYGYTF.

The chain is built from TRBV11-2 and TRBJ2-5; D is uncertain. This CDR3 contains 14 residues. Between the trimmed V and J ends, which lost 5 bases and 5 bases, there was a span of 15 bases. Per the germline V gene, CDR1 is SGHAT and CDR2 is FQNNGV. The CDR3 protein is CASSRLVAGETQYF. Here the CDR3 DNA reads TGTGCCAGCAGCCGACTGGTCGCCGGGGAGACCCAGTACTTC.

This clone was detected only a few times. The gene calls are TRBV7-2 and TRBJ2-7; 11 bases fit TRBD1. The germline gives CDR1 SGHTA, CDR2 FQGNSA. The V gene end was trimmed by 4 bases and the J gene end by 2 bases; junction bases not matched to a gene: 7. This CDR3 comprises 16 residues. The CDR3 DNA reads TGTGCCAGCAGCTGGGACTCGGGACAGGGGGCCTACGAGCAGTACTTC. It specifies CASSWDSGQGAYEQYF.

The V and J genes are TRBV18 and TRBJ2-3; TRBD2 matches at 9 bases. J gave up 5 bases and V 1 base, and 4 bases lay outside the gene matches. The CDR3 runs 15 residues. CDR1 and CDR2 (germline): KGHSH, LQKENI. CDR3 sequence reads: CASSPRAGGGDTQYF. Written as DNA, the CDR3 is TGTGCCAGCTCACCACGCGCGGGAGGGGGAGATACGCAGTATTTT.

V gene TRBV28 combines with J gene TRBJ2-2, with 8 bases matching TRBD1. Looked up from germline, CDR1 is MDHEN and CDR2 is SYDVKM. V lost 2 bases, J lost 1 base, and 6 bases stayed unmatched. The CDR3 loop spans 17 amino acids. DNA of the CDR3: TGTGCCAGCAGTTTACCCCTTGGACAGGGGAACACCGGGGAGCTGTTTTTT. It codes for CASSLPLGQGNTGELFF.

V and J are TRBV28 and TRBJ2-1; 8 bases match TRBD1. Per the germline V gene, CDR1 is MDHEN and CDR2 is SYDVKM. The J segment lost 9 bases and the V segment lost 8 bases, leaving 12 bases of the junction unmatched. This CDR3 is 14 amino acids long. This chain's CDR3 is CASQAQGAAAEQFF. The CDR3 DNA sequence: TGTGCCAGCCAGGCGCAGGGGGCGGCGGCTGAGCAGTTCTTC. Using reference TRBV28 and TRBJ2-1 for the parts outside the CDR3, the full variable domain is DVKVTQSSRYLVKRTGEKVFLECVQDMDHENMFWYRQDPGLGLRLIYFSYDVKMKEKGDIPEGYSVSREKKERFSLILESASTNQTSMYLCASQAQGAAAEQFFGPGTRLTVL.

The V call is TRBV10-3, the J call TRBJ1-1; TRBD1 agrees at 11 bases. This CDR3 is built from 14 residues. After removal of 7 bases from V and 5 bases from J, the junction contained 6 bases not matched to a gene. Germline CDR1 reads ENHRY; CDR2 reads SYGVKD. CDR3 protein: CAIIQDRGQTEAFF. In nucleotides, the CDR3 is TGTGCCATCATCCAGGACAGGGGGCAGACTGAAGCTTTCTTT.

The chain carries TRBV10-3 and TRBJ2-7, with D possibly matching TRBD2 (6 bases). Germline V gene lookup returns CDR1 ENHRY and CDR2 SYGVKD. V lost 8 bases, J lost 2 bases, and 13 bases lay in between. CDR3 size: 13 residues. This chain's CDR3 is CAIRGAEPYEQYF. CDR3 DNA sequence: TGTGCCATCCGCGGGGCAGAACCCTACGAGCAGTACTTC.

A note on this clone: In the same sample, other DNA sequences code for this CDR3. V is TRBV27 and J is TRBJ2-3; TRBD2 matches 10 bases. With 6 bases clipped from V and 0 bases from J, the junction kept 3 bases outside the gene matches. Germline loops: CDR1 MNHEY, CDR2 SMNVEV (reference sequence). There are 15 residues in the CDR3. The CDR3 is CASSWTSGSTDTQYF. The CDR3, as DNA: TGTGCCAGCAGCTGGACTAGCGGAAGCACAGATACGCAGTATTTT.

The chain links TRBV5-6 to TRBJ2-7; no definite D call. This CDR3 contains 15 residues. Trimming took off 1 base at V and 4 bases at J, with 15 bases between the two ends. Germline-derived CDR1 and CDR2 are SGHDT and YYEEEE. The CDR3 sequence is CASSLWRSTGYEQYF. Here the CDR3 DNA reads TGTGCCAGCAGCTTGTGGAGAAGTACCGGTTACGAGCAGTACTTC.

The chain uses TRBV7-6 and TRBJ1-5; 8 bases align to TRBD1. Trimming removed 5 bases from V and 4 bases from J; junction bases left unmatched: 7. Germline V CDR1 and CDR2: SGHVS, FNYEAQ. The CDR3 runs 15 residues. CDR3: CASSPWTGINQPQHF. As DNA, the CDR3 is TGTGCCAGCAGCCCGTGGACAGGGATAAATCAGCCCCAGCATTTT. The full variable domain, its missing parts supplied by reference TRBV7-6 and TRBJ1-5, is GAGVSQSPRYKVTKRGQDVALRCDPISGHVSLYWYRQALGQGPEFLTYFNYEAQQDKSGLPNDRFSAERPEGSISTLTIQRTEQRDSAMYRCASSPWTGINQPQHFGDGTRLSIL.

This rearrangement joins TRBV25-1 to TRBJ2-1; the match to TRBD2 covers 7 bases. The germline gives CDR1 MGHDK, CDR2 SYGVNS. Losses at the gene ends were 0 bases for V and 8 bases for J; bases not matched to a gene: 7. The CDR3 contains 15 residues. The CDR3 coding sequence is TGTGCCAGCAGTGAATACCAGCGGGGAAGAGATGAGCAGTTCTTC. Translation: CASSEYQRGRDEQFF. Variable domain in full (rest from reference TRBV25-1 and TRBJ2-1): EADIYQTPRYLVIGTGKKITLECSQTMGHDKMYWYQQDPGMELHLIHYSYGVNSTEKGDLSSESTVSRIRTEHFPLTLESARPSHTSQYLCASSEYQRGRDEQFFGPGTRLTVL.

The chain has TRBV4-1 and TRBJ2-3, with 7 bases that match TRBD1. There are 13 residues in the CDR3. CDR1 MGHRA and CDR2 YSYEKL come from the germline V gene. V lost 7 bases to trimming and J lost 2 bases; unmatched junction nucleotides: 3. This chain's CDR3 is CASMGQLTDTQYF. For the CDR3, the DNA is TGCGCCAGCATGGGACAGCTCACAGATACGCAGTATTTT.